The sequence of this TCR beta chain was determined in a study of HIV-infected patients and healthy controls. cDNA was made from 500 ng RNA using alpha and beta constant primers. Separate chain-specific third strand synthesis with multiplexing indices produced the alpha and beta libraries. MiXCR, run by TCRdb on the 5' RACE reads, gives a single entry per CDR3 protein. This sample has 8,000 to 10,000 distinct CDR3 sequences; 7.3% occur once, and the top ten carry about 37%. All unsorted peripheral T cells were captured because whole blood was used without fractionation. V lost 4 bases, J lost 1 base, and 23 bases lay in between. In germline, CDR1 is SGHNT, CDR2 YYREEE (reference sequence). This CDR3 has 18 residues.

Here the sequenced sample was blood, taken before antiretroviral therapy. The chain recombines TRBV5-4 with TRBJ2-5; tentatively, D is TRBD2 (7 bases). The receptor comes from an adult with HIV infection. The CDR3 region has the DNA TGTGCCAGCAGCGCCGGGACTCACCCTGGGGGGGCCCAAGAGACCCAGTACTTC. Its protein is CASSAGTHPGGAQETQYF.